This T cell receptor (beta chain) comes out of a study of T cell responses to AZD1222 COVID-19 vaccine. Overall study results and limits: Seropositive status at baseline applied to only 5 or 6 AZD1222 recipients.

For this clone: What it binds is not known.

Only in-frame clones appear in the TCRdb table, and some are missing; sequencing was by immunoSEQ multiplex PCR. This sample has 75,000 to 95,000 clones, with roughly nine tenths found just once. Germline CDR1 and CDR2: SGDLS and YYNGEE. Trimming took 6 bases from V and 15 from J; bases not matched to a gene: 12. The CDR3 runs 14 residues. This TCR was recovered from an adult in good health. The specimen was peripheral blood, collected on day 0 of AZD1222 vaccination. V and J are TRBV9 and TRBJ2-1; 13 positions match TRBD2. The CDR3 coding sequence is TGTGCCAGCAAACCGGGACTAGCGGGAATTGCTGTGTTCTTC. This codes for CASKPGLAGIAVFF. Together with reference TRBV9 and TRBJ2-1, the CDR3 gives the full variable domain: DSGVTQTPKHLITATGQRVTLRCSPRSGDLSVYWYQQSLDQGLQFLIQYYNGEERAKGNILERFSAQQFPDLHSELNLSSLELGDSALYFCASKPGLAGIAVFFGPGTRLTVL.